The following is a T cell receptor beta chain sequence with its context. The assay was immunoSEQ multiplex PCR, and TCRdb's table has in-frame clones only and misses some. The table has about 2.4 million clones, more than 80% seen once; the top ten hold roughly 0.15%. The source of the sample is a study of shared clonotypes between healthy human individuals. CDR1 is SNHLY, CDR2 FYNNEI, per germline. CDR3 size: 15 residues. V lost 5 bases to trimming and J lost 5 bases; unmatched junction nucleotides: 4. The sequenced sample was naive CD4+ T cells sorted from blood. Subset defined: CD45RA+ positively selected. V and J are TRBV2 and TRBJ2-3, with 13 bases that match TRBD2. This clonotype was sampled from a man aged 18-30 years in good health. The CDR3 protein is CASSRLAGGIDTQYF. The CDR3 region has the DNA TGTGCCAGCAGTAGACTAGCGGGGGGCATAGATACGCAGTATTTT.